The 30 T cell receptor beta chains listed next were all sequenced from one sample in a study of T cells in narcolepsy. The protocol was immunoSEQ multiplex PCR, while the TCRdb copy is restricted to in-frame clones and leaves out a portion. The profile covers approximately 38,000 clones, with about 90% appearing a single time and more than 0.65% taken by the ten largest. Sequenced material: CD45RA- memory CD4+ T cells from PBMCs. Receptor source: a human donor with narcolepsy.

CDR3 sequence reads: CASSPRGGQGGGYTF. CDR3 nucleotides: TGTGCCAGCAGCCCAAGGGGGGGACAGGGAGGCGGCTACACCTTC. The chain uses TRBV7-2 and TRBJ1-2; 9 positions agree with TRBD1. This CDR3 comprises 15 residues. After removal of 5 bases from V and 8 bases from J, the junction contained 12 bases not matched to a gene. The V gene's germline CDR1 is SGHTA and CDR2 FQGNSA. Looking up the rest from reference TRBV7-2 and TRBJ1-2 gives the full variable domain: GAGVSQSPSNKVTEKGKDVELRCDPISGHTALYWYRQSLGQGLEFLIYFQGNSAPDKSGLPSDRFSAERTGGSVSTLTIQRTQQEDSAVYLCASSPRGGQGGGYTFGSGTRLTVV.

This chain joins TRBV28 and TRBJ2-2; D might be TRBD1 or TRBD2, each matching 6 bases. The germline CDR1 and CDR2 sequences are MDHEN and SYDVKM. The CDR3 totals 15 residues. Trimming pared 5 bases from V and 7 bases from J, leaving 17 bases between. The chain's CDR3 is CASSPLWGADGELFF. CDR3 sequence (DNA): TGTGCCAGCAGTCCACTTTGGGGGGCTGACGGGGAGCTGTTTTTT.

The gene calls are TRBV7-9 and TRBJ1-6; the D is unclear. This CDR3 has 12 residues. V lost 5 bases to trimming and J lost 5 bases, with 4 bases between them. Germline values: CDR1 SEHNR, CDR2 FQNEAQ (reference sequence). In DNA form, the CDR3 reads TGTGCCAGCAGCCCAAATAATTCACCCCTCCACTTT. This sequence encodes CASSPNNSPLHF.

V and J are TRBV4-2 and TRBJ2-1; 8 bases map to TRBD2. There are 17 residues in the CDR3. V was clipped by 1 base and J by 10 bases; unmatched bases: 15. Germline loops: CDR1 LGHNA, CDR2 YNFKEQ. CDR3 region: CASSQGRQRGSHTEQFF. The DNA for the CDR3 is TGTGCCAGCAGCCAAGGACGCCAGCGGGGGAGCCACACAGAGCAGTTCTTC.

The chain links TRBV4-3 to TRBJ2-3; the match to TRBD1 covers 8 bases. Trimming removed 0 bases from V and 3 bases from J; junction bases left unmatched: 5. The CDR3 has 16 residues. Germline CDR1 and CDR2: LGHNA and YSLEER. The CDR3 DNA sequence: TGCGCCAGCAGCCAAGACTACCGGACAGGGACAGATACGCAGTATTTT. Amino acids: CASSQDYRTGTDTQYF.

This chain joins TRBV5-6 and TRBJ2-4; D is uncertain. This CDR3 comprises 14 residues. V lost 0 bases, J lost 8 bases, and 12 bases lay in between. Looked up from germline, CDR1 is SGHDT and CDR2 is YYEEEE. The CDR3 region has the DNA TGTGCCAGCAGCTTGGCGGGTGTTGGGGACATTCAGTACTTC. The encoded protein is CASSLAGVGDIQYF.

This sequence joins TRBV5-1 and TRBJ2-5, with D perhaps TRBD1 (5 bases). Per germline, CDR1 SGHRS and CDR2 YFSETQ. The CDR3 covers 17 residues. V was clipped by 0 bases and J by 3 bases, with 18 bases between them. The CDR3: CASSLGRGPAGEETQYF. DNA for the CDR3: TGCGCCAGCAGCTTGGGTAGGGGCCCGGCAGGTGAAGAGACCCAGTACTTC.

The chain recombines TRBV5-1 with TRBJ2-3; 10 nucleotides align to TRBD1. V was pared by 6 bases and J by 5 bases, with 15 bases of the junction left unmatched. Germline V gene sequence: CDR1 SGHRS, CDR2 YFSETQ. This CDR3 is built from 17 residues. CDR3 region: CASTKFPGQGGGDTQYF. The CDR3 DNA follows: TGCGCCAGCACCAAATTCCCTGGACAGGGGGGTGGAGATACGCAGTATTTT.

The genes are TRBV30 and TRBJ2-7; D gene unclear. Germline CDR1 reads GTSNPN; CDR2 reads SVGIG (reference sequence). The CDR3 contains 11 residues. Between the trimmed V and J ends, which lost 0 bases and 0 bases, there was a span of 0 bases. CDR3 region: CAWSVSYEQYF. As DNA, the CDR3 is TGTGCCTGGAGTGTCTCCTACGAGCAGTACTTC. Full variable domain (rest looked up from reference TRBV30 and TRBJ2-7): SQTIHQWPATLVQPVGSPLSLECTVEGTSNPNLYWYRQAAGRGLQLLFYSVGIGQISSEVPQNLSASRPQDRQFILSSKKLLLSDSGFYLCAWSVSYEQYFGPGTRLTVT.

The rearrangement uses TRBV9 and TRBJ1-4; TRBD1 aligns across 7 bases. The V segment lost 0 bases and the J segment 4 bases; nucleotides outside the gene matches: 3. This CDR3 spans 15 amino acids. Germline loops: CDR1 SGDLS, CDR2 YYNGEE. CDR3 region: CASSVGQGSNEKLFF. CDR3 bases: TGTGCCAGCAGCGTAGGACAGGGCAGTAATGAAAAACTGTTTTTT.

The chain combines TRBV18 with TRBJ2-6; D gene ambiguous. The CDR3 sequence is 16 residues long. The V and J ends lost 4 bases and 0 bases respectively, with 10 bases between them. Germline CDR1 reads KGHSH; CDR2 reads LQKENI. The CDR3 region has the DNA TGTGCCAGCTCACTATACACAAACTCTGGGGCCAACGTCCTGACTTTC. Protein: CASSLYTNSGANVLTF.

This chain uses TRBV30 with TRBJ1-3; D is possibly TRBD1 (5 bases). V was pared by 0 bases and J by 3 bases, with 12 bases between. The CDR3 is 15 residues long. Germline-derived CDR1 and CDR2 are GTSNPN and SVGIG (reference sequence). The CDR3 DNA reads TGTGCCTGGAGTGTACTGGGCAGGGTTGGAAACACCATATATTTT. It translates to CAWSVLGRVGNTIYF.

This rearrangement joins TRBV6-1 to TRBJ2-3; D not certain. The germline V and J ends were trimmed by 0 bases and 6 bases, with 13 bases remaining between them. The germline V gene encodes CDR1 MNHNS and CDR2 SASEGT. CDR3 length equals 15 residues. The CDR3 coding sequence is TGTGCCAGCAGTGAAGCGGGCACCTATGGGGATACGCAGTATTTT. Amino acid sequence: CASSEAGTYGDTQYF.

This clone has a single count. The chain has TRBV11-2 and TRBJ2-1; 9 bases line up with TRBD2. The CDR3 is 18 amino acids. V shed 1 base and J 8 bases; nucleotides not matched to a gene: 15. Germline V lookup: CDR1 SGHAT, CDR2 FQNNGV. The CDR3: CASSLGVGGAGGVHEQFF. As DNA, the CDR3 is TGTGCCAGCAGCTTAGGAGTTGGCGGAGCGGGAGGAGTCCATGAGCAGTTCTTC.

CDR3 protein: CASNLGREGYTF. The CDR3 region has the DNA TGTGCCAGCAACTTGGGGCGGGAAGGCTACACCTTC. The J gene is TRBJ1-2, the V gene TRBV7-2; maybe TRBD1 (5 bases). The CDR3 contains 12 residues. Germline lookup yields CDR1 SGHTA and CDR2 FQGNSA. Trimming pared 7 bases from V and 8 bases from J, leaving 14 bases between.

The CDR3 spells CAIGGEGGVAEAFF. In DNA, the CDR3 is TGTGCCATCGGAGGGGAGGGAGGGGTCGCTGAAGCTTTCTTT. This rearrangement joins TRBV10-3 to TRBJ1-1; D may be TRBD1 (5 bases). CDR3 length: 14 amino acids. Germline loops: CDR1 ENHRY, CDR2 SYGVKD. With 8 bases removed from V and 6 bases from J, the gap between germline ends came to 19 bases.

The chain recombines TRBV21-1 with TRBJ2-7; the table's D gene call, TRBD1, was not cross checked with the DNA. TRBV21-1 is a pseudogene locus. This CDR3 comprises 15 residues. CDR3 sequence (DNA): TGTGCCAGCAGCCGTAAGGGGGATCTGAGGGGGGAGCAGTACTTC. Protein sequence: CASSRKGDLRGEQYF.

A single count supports this clone. The chain is built from TRBV30 and TRBJ1-1; D gene uncertain. The CDR3 has 13 amino acids. Trimming pared 2 bases from V and 2 bases from J, leaving 9 bases between. Germline loops: CDR1 GTSNPN, CDR2 SVGIG (reference sequence). The CDR3 region has the DNA TGTGCCTGGAGTATTGGGGTAAACACTGAAGCTTTCTTT. Translation gives CAWSIGVNTEAFF.

The chain joins TRBV28 to TRBJ2-1; 7 nucleotides align to TRBD1. The CDR3 has 13 residues. J was trimmed by 15 bases and V by 7 bases; bases with no gene match: 15. Germline CDR1 reads MDHEN; CDR2 reads SYDVKM. In DNA form, the CDR3 reads TGTGCCAGCACCCCTTACTACAGGGGTGAGGGGTTCTTC. This sequence encodes CASTPYYRGEGFF.

The V call is TRBV7-2, the J call TRBJ1-2; possible D gene TRBD1, 6 bases. Germline CDR1 SGHTA, CDR2 FQGNSA. This CDR3 has 15 amino acids. The V end was cut by 5 bases, the J end by 4 bases, with 17 bases between. The CDR3 DNA reads as TGTGCCAGCAGCCCACTGGGGGCAGCGCCCTATGGCTACACCTTC. This gives the protein CASSPLGAAPYGYTF. The whole variable domain, filled in from reference TRBV7-2 and TRBJ1-2, reads GAGVSQSPSNKVTEKGKDVELRCDPISGHTALYWYRQSLGQGLEFLIYFQGNSAPDKSGLPSDRFSAERTGGSVSTLTIQRTQQEDSAVYLCASSPLGAAPYGYTFGSGTRLTVV.

The V and J genes are TRBV6-5 and TRBJ2-5; 10 bases are shared with TRBD1. There are 15 residues in the CDR3. V gave up 5 bases and J gave up 3 bases; unmatched junction bases: 6. Germline V gene lookup returns CDR1 MNHEY and CDR2 SVGAGI. The CDR3 reads CASSRDRGGKETQYF. The CDR3 nucleotides are TGTGCCAGCAGTCGGGACAGGGGAGGGAAAGAGACCCAGTACTTC.

This sequence joins TRBV7-6 and TRBJ2-1; TRBD2 matches at 7 bases. V was pared by 1 base and J by 0 bases, with 3 bases of the junction left unmatched. CDR1 SGHVS and CDR2 FNYEAQ come from the germline V gene. This CDR3 is built from 16 residues. This CDR3 reads CASSLVASGSYNEQFF. DNA of the CDR3: TGTGCCAGCAGCTTAGTTGCTAGCGGCTCCTACAATGAGCAGTTCTTC.

The chain has TRBV6-5 and TRBJ1-5, with TRBD1 as a possible D gene (6 bases). V lost 6 bases and J lost 5, with 8 bases in between. The V gene's germline CDR1 is MNHEY and CDR2 SVGAGI. The length of the CDR3 is 12 residues. CDR3: CASSHRDQPQHF. The DNA for the CDR3 is TGTGCCAGCAGCCACAGGGATCAGCCCCAGCATTTT.

The count of this clone is one. This rearrangement joins TRBV5-1 to TRBJ1-1; D call uncertain. The CDR3 extends over 14 amino acids. Germline V gene lookup returns CDR1 SGHRS and CDR2 YFSETQ. V was clipped by 3 bases and J by 4 bases, with 13 bases between them. The CDR3 coding sequence is TGCGCCAGCAGCTCCGAAAGCTCGGGCACTGAAGCTTTCTTT. Its translation: CASSSESSGTEAFF.

To note about this clone: Different DNA sequences within this sample yield the same CDR3. The chain couples TRBV5-4 to TRBJ2-7, with 12 nucleotides matching TRBD2. Germline trimming cut 4 bases from V and 2 bases from J; bases unmatched to any gene: 7. Per the germline V gene, CDR1 is SGHNT and CDR2 is YYREEE (reference sequence). The CDR3 covers 16 residues. As DNA, the CDR3 is TGTGCCAGCAGCCCTCGGACTAGCGGGACCCCCTACGAGCAGTACTTC. Its translation: CASSPRTSGTPYEQYF.

The J gene is TRBJ2-3, the V gene TRBV27, with D tentatively TRBD1 (6 bases). CDR3 length: 17 residues. The ends were cut back, 5 bases at V and 4 bases at J, with 22 bases in the middle. Germline V gene lookup returns CDR1 MNHEY and CDR2 SMNVEV (reference sequence). The CDR3 reads CASSPPPRGTGPDTQYF. CDR3 in DNA: TGTGCCAGCAGTCCACCTCCGAGGGGGACGGGGCCAGATACGCAGTATTTT.

The chain recombines TRBV7-2 with TRBJ2-3, with D possibly TRBD2 on 5 matching bases. The CDR3 extends over 16 amino acids. V lost 2 bases to trimming and J lost 2 bases, with 14 bases between them. Per the germline V gene, CDR1 is SGHTA and CDR2 is FQGNSA. The CDR3 loop reads CASSLSAGGDTDTQYF. DNA for the CDR3: TGTGCCAGCAGCTTATCCGCGGGTGGGGACACAGATACGCAGTATTTT.

This clone was found once. The chain employs TRBV11-2 and TRBJ2-3; D is ambiguous. Trimming shortened V by 1 base and J by 1 base, and 9 bases separated the two germline ends. Germline V gene data show CDR1 as SGHAT and CDR2 as FQNNGV. This CDR3 region has 15 residues. CDR3 in DNA: TGTGCCAGCAGCTTAGTCGCTACCCGCACAGATACGCAGTATTTT. This codes for CASSLVATRTDTQYF.

The table lists this clone with a count of one. The chain uses TRBV5-1 and TRBJ1-1, with TRBD1 matching over 7 bases. CDR3 length equals 15 residues. The J segment lost 3 bases and the V segment lost 4 bases, leaving 9 bases of the junction unmatched. Germline CDR1 SGHRS, CDR2 YFSETQ. The CDR3 loop is CASSPGDRSYTEAFF. The CDR3 DNA follows: TGCGCCAGCAGCCCGGGGGACAGATCCTACACTGAAGCTTTCTTT.

This chain links TRBV2 with TRBJ2-1; D possibly corresponds to TRBD1 (5 bases). Germline V gene lookup returns CDR1 SNHLY and CDR2 FYNNEI. V was cut by 2 bases and J by 6 bases, with 11 bases left in between. The CDR3 is 14 amino acids. DNA for the CDR3: TGTGCCAGCAGTGAACAGGGCCCCTCCAATGAGCAGTTCTTC. It codes for CASSEQGPSNEQFF.